This is a list of T cell receptor beta chains from one sample in a study of T-cell reconstitution after alpha-beta-depleted transplantation in children. TCRdb analysed the PCR reads with MiXCR anew, one entry per CDR3 protein. The sample lists roughly 190,000 distinct CDR3 sequences, 13% to 15% occurring once. Sequenced material: PBMCs from the stem cell graft donor, taken from the stem cell graft. The receptors come from a human donor who donated a stem cell graft to a child with acute lymphoblastic leukemia. CDR3s include the opening cysteine and the closing phenylalanine or tryptophan. The D gene is left open where the match is weak. A row's size may be missing; if present it is once, few, many or a size class.

abundance: many; j_gene: TRBJ2-1; v_gene: TRBV5-1; d_gene: TRBD2; CDR3aa: CASSSGTSGSNEQFF; CDR3nt: TGCGCCAGCAGCAGCGGGACTAGCGGGAGTAATGAGCAGTTCTTC
abundance: -; j_gene: TRBJ2-5; v_gene: TRBV13; d_gene: -; CDR3aa: CASSLGGPPDQETQYF; CDR3nt: TGTGCCAGCAGCCTCGGGGGACCTCCGGACCAAGAGACCCAGTACTTC
abundance: few; j_gene: TRBJ1-6; v_gene: TRBV7-9; d_gene: TRBD1; CDR3aa: CASSLGTGFYNSPLHF; CDR3nt: TGTGCCAGCAGCTTGGGGACAGGGTTCTATAATTCACCCCTCCACTTT
abundance: many; j_gene: TRBJ2-3; v_gene: TRBV11-2; d_gene: -; CDR3aa: CASSLALRGGTDTQYF; CDR3nt: TGTGCCAGCAGCTTAGCCCTCAGGGGGGGCACAGATACGCAGTATTTT
abundance: many; j_gene: TRBJ2-2; v_gene: TRBV12-3/TRBV12-4; d_gene: -; CDR3aa: CASSPGSDGAGELFF; CDR3nt: TGTGCCAGCAGTCCCGGGTCGGATGGGGCCGGGGAGCTGTTTTTT
abundance: few; j_gene: TRBJ2-1; v_gene: TRBV29-1; d_gene: TRBD1; CDR3aa: CSGSETGYEQFF; CDR3nt: TGCAGCGGGTCAGAGACAGGGTATGAGCAGTTCTTC
abundance: -; j_gene: TRBJ2-7; v_gene: TRBV11-2; d_gene: TRBD1; CDR3aa: CATSQNRGLNEQYF; CDR3nt: TGTGCCACCAGCCAGAACAGGGGGCTTAACGAGCAGTACTTC
abundance: many; j_gene: TRBJ2-3; v_gene: TRBV5-1; d_gene: TRBD2; CDR3aa: CASSPSTSGSGDTQYF; CDR3nt: TGCGCCAGCAGCCCTTCGACTAGCGGGAGTGGGGATACGCAGTATTTT
abundance: many; j_gene: TRBJ2-1; v_gene: TRBV5-1; d_gene: TRBD2; CDR3aa: CASGGGRIYNEQFF; CDR3nt: TGCGCCAGTGGAGGCGGGAGGATTTACAATGAGCAGTTCTTC
abundance: -; j_gene: TRBJ1-1; v_gene: TRBV6-1; d_gene: TRBD1; CDR3aa: CASRKSTGTGGTEAFF; CDR3nt: TGTGCCAGCAGGAAAAGTACCGGGACAGGGGGCACTGAAGCTTTCTTT
abundance: -; j_gene: TRBJ2-7; v_gene: TRBV15; d_gene: TRBD2; CDR3aa: CATSRGRGSDEQYF; CDR3nt: TGTGCCACCAGCAGAGGGCGGGGGTCTGACGAGCAGTACTTC
abundance: few; j_gene: TRBJ2-5; v_gene: TRBV12-3/TRBV12-4; d_gene: -; CDR3aa: CASARRETQYF; CDR3nt: TGTGCCAGCGCAAGGAGAGAGACCCAGTACTTC
abundance: -; j_gene: TRBJ2-7; v_gene: TRBV12-3/TRBV12-4; d_gene: -; CDR3aa: CASSFKAGTYEQYF; CDR3nt: TGTGCCAGCAGTTTTAAGGCTGGAACCTACGAGCAGTACTTC
abundance: few; j_gene: TRBJ2-7; v_gene: TRBV18; d_gene: TRBD1; CDR3aa: CASSPPLQGASEQYF; CDR3nt: TGTGCCAGCTCACCACCACTACAGGGGGCCTCCGAGCAGTACTTC
abundance: many; j_gene: TRBJ1-1; v_gene: TRBV5-1; d_gene: -; CDR3aa: CASSRSDGGNTEAFF; CDR3nt: TGCGCCAGCAGCCGGTCGGACGGGGGGAACACTGAAGCTTTCTTT
abundance: many; j_gene: TRBJ1-2; v_gene: TRBV20-1; d_gene: -; CDR3aa: CSAPEQGNYGYTF; CDR3nt: TGCAGTGCTCCTGAACAGGGAAACTATGGCTACACCTTC
abundance: many; j_gene: TRBJ2-5; v_gene: TRBV7-9; d_gene: -; CDR3aa: CASSLALGARGTQYF; CDR3nt: TGTGCCAGCAGCTTAGCGTTGGGGGCGCGAGGGACCCAGTACTTC
abundance: many; j_gene: TRBJ2-7; v_gene: TRBV3-1; d_gene: -; CDR3aa: CASSQEAIGPGMQYF; CDR3nt: TGTGCCAGCAGCCAAGAGGCAATAGGGCCGGGGATGCAGTACTTC
abundance: many; j_gene: TRBJ2-3; v_gene: TRBV5-1; d_gene: TRBD2; CDR3aa: CASSLLAGSGGTDTQYF; CDR3nt: TGCGCCAGCAGCTTGCTAGCGGGATCGGGGGGCACAGATACGCAGTATTTT
abundance: many; j_gene: TRBJ2-5; v_gene: TRBV20-1; d_gene: TRBD2; CDR3aa: CSATALAGVQETQYF; CDR3nt: TGCAGTGCTACTGCCCTAGCGGGGGTCCAAGAGACCCAGTACTTC
abundance: many; j_gene: TRBJ1-1; v_gene: TRBV28; d_gene: -; CDR3aa: CASSPGMVTEAFF; CDR3nt: TGTGCCAGCAGCCCAGGAATGGTCACTGAAGCTTTCTTT
abundance: many; j_gene: TRBJ2-2; v_gene: TRBV7-6; d_gene: -; CDR3aa: CASSLGGGNRGELFF; CDR3nt: TGTGCCAGCAGCTTAGGAGGGGGAAATCGCGGGGAGCTGTTTTTT
abundance: -; j_gene: TRBJ2-3; v_gene: TRBV5-4; d_gene: -; CDR3aa: CASSFSDLLGTDTQYF; CDR3nt: TGTGCCAGCAGCTTTTCGGACTTGTTGGGCACGGATACGCAGTATTTT
abundance: many; j_gene: TRBJ2-1; v_gene: TRBV5-1; d_gene: TRBD2; CDR3aa: CASSPGLAGEGDNEQFF; CDR3nt: TGCGCCAGCAGCCCGGGACTAGCGGGAGAAGGGGACAATGAGCAGTTCTTC
abundance: -; j_gene: TRBJ1-2; v_gene: TRBV20-1; d_gene: -; CDR3aa: CSAQMDAEQPGYTF; CDR3nt: TGCAGTGCTCAGATGGACGCGGAACAACCTGGCTACACCTTC
abundance: many; j_gene: TRBJ1-4; v_gene: TRBV28; d_gene: TRBD1; CDR3aa: CASSSDLDRLNEKLFF; CDR3nt: TGTGCCAGCAGTTCAGATCTGGACAGGTTAAATGAAAAACTGTTTTTT
abundance: many; j_gene: TRBJ2-7; v_gene: TRBV20-1; d_gene: TRBD1; CDR3aa: CSGAVRTGGAYEQYF; CDR3nt: TGCAGTGGAGCGGTTAGGACAGGGGGCGCGTACGAGCAGTACTTC
abundance: many; j_gene: TRBJ2-2; v_gene: TRBV11-2; d_gene: -; CDR3aa: CASSLHGVNTGELFF; CDR3nt: TGTGCCAGCAGCTTACACGGGGTGAACACCGGGGAGCTGTTTTTT
abundance: many; j_gene: TRBJ2-1; v_gene: TRBV20-1; d_gene: TRBD2; CDR3aa: CSARDEAGGYEQFF; CDR3nt: TGCAGTGCTAGAGATGAGGCGGGAGGCTATGAGCAGTTCTTC
abundance: many; j_gene: TRBJ1-5; v_gene: TRBV5-4; d_gene: TRBD1; CDR3aa: CASSLGTGGVLNWLQPQHF; CDR3nt: TGTGCCAGCAGCTTGGGAACAGGGGGAGTCCTCAACTGGTTACAGCCCCAGCATTTT
abundance: many; j_gene: TRBJ1-1; v_gene: TRBV27; d_gene: TRBD1; CDR3aa: CASSGWLDRKVRDTEAFF; CDR3nt: TGTGCCAGCAGTGGGTGGTTGGACAGGAAGGTGCGGGACACTGAAGCTTTCTTT
abundance: many; j_gene: TRBJ2-1; v_gene: TRBV5-1; d_gene: -; CDR3aa: CASSLASADYNEQFF; CDR3nt: TGCGCCAGCAGCTTAGCTAGCGCAGACTACAATGAGCAGTTCTTC
abundance: few; j_gene: TRBJ1-1; v_gene: TRBV6-1; d_gene: -; CDR3aa: CASSGRTPNTEAFF; CDR3nt: TGTGCCAGCAGTGGCAGAACACCGAACACTGAAGCTTTCTTT
abundance: few; j_gene: TRBJ2-7; v_gene: TRBV5-1; d_gene: -; CDR3aa: CASSLGSLEGYEQYF; CDR3nt: TGCGCCAGCAGCTTGGGGTCCCTCGAGGGTTACGAGCAGTACTTC
abundance: many; j_gene: TRBJ2-1; v_gene: TRBV20-1; d_gene: TRBD1; CDR3aa: CSPETGGGKQFF; CDR3nt: TGCAGTCCGGAGACAGGGGGCGGGAAACAGTTCTTC
abundance: many; j_gene: TRBJ2-7; v_gene: TRBV2; d_gene: -; CDR3aa: CASTPGYEQYF; CDR3nt: TGTGCCAGCACCCCGGGCTACGAGCAGTACTTC
abundance: -; j_gene: TRBJ2-3; v_gene: TRBV12-3/TRBV12-4; d_gene: -; CDR3aa: CASSPGPSRGYF; CDR3nt: TGTGCCAGCAGCCCCGGACCATCCCGGGGGTATTTT
abundance: few; j_gene: TRBJ1-4; v_gene: TRBV18; d_gene: TRBD1; CDR3aa: CASSSPGTGDYELFF; CDR3nt: TGTGCCAGCTCATCTCCCGGGACAGGGGATTATGAACTGTTTTTT
abundance: many; j_gene: TRBJ2-2; v_gene: TRBV5-5; d_gene: -; CDR3aa: CASTRSDIAGGTGELFF; CDR3nt: TGTGCCAGCACCCGGTCGGACATAGCCGGTGGCACCGGGGAGCTGTTTTTT
abundance: -; j_gene: TRBJ2-1; v_gene: TRBV11-2; d_gene: -; CDR3aa: CASSISTEYNEQFF; CDR3nt: TGTGCCAGCAGCATATCGACAGAGTACAATGAGCAGTTCTTC
abundance: few; j_gene: TRBJ1-1; v_gene: TRBV19; d_gene: -; CDR3aa: CASSITRRDTEAFF; CDR3nt: TGTGCCAGTAGTATTACCAGGAGGGACACTGAAGCTTTCTTT
abundance: many; j_gene: TRBJ2-5; v_gene: TRBV10-3; d_gene: TRBD2; CDR3aa: CAIKAGGVEETQYF; CDR3nt: TGTGCCATCAAGGCGGGAGGAGTGGAAGAGACCCAGTACTTC
abundance: -; j_gene: TRBJ2-1; v_gene: TRBV6-4; d_gene: TRBD2; CDR3aa: CASSNGLGENEQFF; CDR3nt: TGTGCCAGCAGTAATGGACTAGGAGAAAATGAGCAGTTCTTC
abundance: -; j_gene: TRBJ2-3; v_gene: TRBV20-1; d_gene: -; CDR3aa: CSAKGVSADTQYF; CDR3nt: TGCAGTGCGAAGGGGGTGAGCGCAGATACGCAGTATTTT
abundance: few; j_gene: TRBJ2-6; v_gene: TRBV18; d_gene: TRBD1; CDR3aa: CASSLRDRGSGANVLTF; CDR3nt: TGTGCCAGCTCACTCCGGGACAGGGGTTCTGGGGCCAACGTCCTGACTTTC
abundance: -; j_gene: TRBJ2-7; v_gene: TRBV20-1; d_gene: TRBD1; CDR3aa: CSAPRWGTGGVEQYF; CDR3nt: TGCAGTGCTCCTAGATGGGGGACAGGGGGCGTCGAGCAGTACTTC
abundance: many; j_gene: TRBJ2-5; v_gene: TRBV4-1; d_gene: TRBD1; CDR3aa: CASSQDRTGTVLQETQYF; CDR3nt: TGCGCCAGCAGCCAAGATCGTACCGGGACAGTGCTTCAAGAGACCCAGTACTTC
abundance: once; j_gene: TRBJ1-1; v_gene: TRBV7-9; d_gene: TRBD1; CDR3aa: CASSLTGREAEAFF; CDR3nt: TGTGCCAGCAGCTTGACAGGGCGGGAGGCTGAAGCTTTCTTT
abundance: many; j_gene: TRBJ2-3; v_gene: TRBV7-6; d_gene: -; CDR3aa: CASSLISGTDTQYF; CDR3nt: TGTGCCAGCAGCTTGATTTCGGGCACAGATACGCAGTATTTT
abundance: many; j_gene: TRBJ2-7; v_gene: TRBV20-1; d_gene: TRBD1; CDR3aa: CSAKVDRGYEQYF; CDR3nt: TGCAGTGCTAAGGTGGACAGGGGCTACGAGCAGTACTTC
abundance: many; j_gene: TRBJ2-3; v_gene: TRBV10-3; d_gene: TRBD1; CDR3aa: CAISNGQDDTQYF; CDR3nt: TGTGCCATCAGTAACGGACAGGACGATACGCAGTATTTT